This T cell receptor beta chain emerged from a study of cytomegalovirus exposure and HLA in healthy donors. Study-wide findings and caveats: Many donors carried some public TCRs, although rarity characterized most TCR sequences. According to an earlier analysis, most TCR beta V segments yielded productive rearrangements about 90% or about 30% of the time.

V was trimmed by 6 bases and J by 4 bases, leaving 15 bases between them. This CDR3 spans 14 amino acids. Germline V CDR1 and CDR2: MNHNS, SASEGT. As for this clone: Its antigen is unknown.

PCR amplification relied on 60 Vbeta primers (plus 13 Jbeta primers). Here immunoSEQ multiplex PCR was the method, and the copy in TCRdb shows in-frame clones only, minus some. This sample has 120,000 to 150,000 clones, with about 75% found just once. The genes are TRBV6-1 and TRBJ1-2; D remains unclear. Sequenced material: PBMCs. The sequence derives from a woman in her 30s in good health and CMV-seronegative. The CDR3 reads CASRPAAAAYGYTF. As DNA, the CDR3 is TGTGCCAGCAGGCCGGCGGCGGCCGCCTATGGCTACACCTTC.